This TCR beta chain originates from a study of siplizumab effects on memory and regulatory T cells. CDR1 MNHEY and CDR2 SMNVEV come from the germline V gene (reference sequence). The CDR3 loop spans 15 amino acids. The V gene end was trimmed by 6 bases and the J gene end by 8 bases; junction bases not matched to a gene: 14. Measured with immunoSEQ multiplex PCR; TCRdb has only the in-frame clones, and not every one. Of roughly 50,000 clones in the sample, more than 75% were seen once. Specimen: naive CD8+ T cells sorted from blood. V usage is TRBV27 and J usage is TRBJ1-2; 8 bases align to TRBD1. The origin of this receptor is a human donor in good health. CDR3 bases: TGTGCCAGCAGGAATCGGACAGGGTATTTTTGGGGCTACACCTTC. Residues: CASRNRTGYFWGYTF.